The rows below give T cell receptor beta chains drawn from one sample of a study of T cell responses to AZD1222 COVID-19 vaccine. TCRdb's table, derived via immunoSEQ multiplex PCR, lists solely in-frame clones and lacks some. The sample consists of 50,000 to 60,000 clones, about 80% of them appearing once. Specimen: peripheral blood, collected 28 days after the second AZD1222 dose. The receptors derive from an adult who received the AZD1222 COVID-19 vaccine. The CDR3 runs from the conserved cysteine through the conserved F or W.

V	J	CDR3
TRBV6-1	TRBJ2-1	CASSEPGLAGGNEQFF
TRBV6-5	TRBJ2-3	CASSPGGPSTDTQYF
TRBV28	TRBJ1-4	CASSLSRVFGKLFF
TRBV7-9	TRBJ2-7	CASSLNPGQGAYEQYF
TRBV6-5	TRBJ1-1	CASSLTGSGEAFF
TRBV19	TRBJ2-1	CASSIPSGSSTYNEQFF
TRBV6-5	TRBJ2-1	CASSRRIVAVEQFF
TRBV5-4	TRBJ1-2	CASSPSRRYNYGYTF
TRBV27	TRBJ2-3	CASNLAGEDTQYF
TRBV6-1	TRBJ2-1	CASSEPGRGYNEQFF
TRBV9	TRBJ2-1	CASSVENRGGNNEQFF
TRBV5-1	TRBJ1-1	CASSLVGGNTEAFF
TRBV28	TRBJ1-3	CASSQARGAGNTIYF
TRBV5-6	TRBJ1-1	CASSFLREHGAFF
TRBV5-1	TRBJ2-5	CASSLRTGETQYF
TRBV27	TRBJ1-6	CASSLNHNSPLHF
TRBV6-1	TRBJ2-6	CASSEMVARRSSGANVLTF
TRBV27	TRBJ2-7	CASRGQGQGEQYF
TRBV15	TRBJ1-2	CATSGGRGRNYGYTF
TRBV28	TRBJ1-2	CASSLGQGWEGYTF
TRBV12-3/TRBV12-4	TRBJ2-1	CASTPLYNEQFF
TRBV19	TRBJ1-6	CASSIGNRSPLHF
TRBV10-1	TRBJ1-3	CASSGWDNPGNTIYF
TRBV24-1	TRBJ1-5	CATSGNGILQPQHF
TRBV19	TRBJ1-1	CASKYGTGRNTEAFF
TRBV10-3	TRBJ1-6	CATQSNYNSPLHF
TRBV28	TRBJ1-5	CASSPSGQPQHF
TRBV29-1	TRBJ2-7	CSATTQGWYEQYF
TRBV30	TRBJ2-7	CAWGGQDYEQYF
TRBV7-2	TRBJ1-2	CASSTTDYGYTF
TRBV29-1	TRBJ2-1	CSVGHSGKSNEQFF
TRBV7-2	TRBJ2-3	CASSLVQGADTQYF
TRBV28	TRBJ2-2	CASTSGGTAGELFF
TRBV19	TRBJ2-1	CASSKAAIGYNEQFF
TRBV12-3/TRBV12-4	TRBJ2-1	CASSPGNEQFF
TRBV7-9	TRBJ1-1	CASSLEGGPNTEAFF
TRBV5-1	TRBJ1-5	CASSLVGDNQPQHF
TRBV19	TRBJ2-6	CASSSLDSAGANVLTF
TRBV9	TRBJ2-2	CASSVGGELFF
TRBV7-2	TRBJ1-1	CASSSSPNTEAFF
TRBV7-2	TRBJ2-1	CASSLRPGPNEQFF
TRBV7-8	TRBJ2-2	CASSPWTGVAGELFF
TRBV29-1	TRBJ2-1	CSVETSGRADLKFF
TRBV18	TRBJ2-1	CASSPQGGSYNEQFF
TRBV29-1	TRBJ2-3	CSAKGPGTDTQYF
TRBV28	TRBJ1-2	CASSTRDRGLYGYTF
TRBV5-1	TRBJ2-2	CASSLRTGNRNTGELFF
TRBV5-1	TRBJ2-3	CASSLVQGETDTQYF
TRBV28	TRBJ1-4	CASSPPTGTGPGKLFF
TRBV10-2	TRBJ1-2	CASKEQGAFYYGYTF